Sequencing of this TCR beta chain was carried out in a study of cytomegalovirus exposure and HLA in healthy donors. Study overall: Among the roughly 400 donors who were genotyped, approximately 76% fell in the genetic ancestry cluster that is associated with self-reported Caucasian donors.

This clone was detected only a few times. Its antigen is as yet unknown. Study-level findings and limits: There were a few CMV-associated chains whose specificity for CMV antigens was confirmed in vitro. An analysis done earlier found most TCR beta V segments productive about 90% or about 30% of the time. Common viral pathogens (according to a later analysis) appeared linked to several of the most significant clusters.

With V trimmed by 2 bases and J by 1 base, 5 bases remained unmatched. The CDR3 length is 16 residues. Germline loops: CDR1 MNHEY, CDR2 SMNVEV (reference sequence). Amplification used 60 Vbeta primers and 13 Jbeta primers. Profiled with immunoSEQ multiplex PCR; TCRdb holds only in-frame clones, not every one. The sample includes over 150,000 clones, around 65% of them seen just once. This receptor was obtained from a woman between 40 and 50 years old in good health and CMV-seropositive. The V gene is TRBV27, the J gene TRBJ2-5; 9 nucleotides match TRBD2. Sequences were obtained from PBMCs. DNA for the CDR3: TGTGCCAGCAGTTTAGGGCTAGCGGGATTCCAAGAGACCCAGTACTTC. Protein: CASSLGLAGFQETQYF.